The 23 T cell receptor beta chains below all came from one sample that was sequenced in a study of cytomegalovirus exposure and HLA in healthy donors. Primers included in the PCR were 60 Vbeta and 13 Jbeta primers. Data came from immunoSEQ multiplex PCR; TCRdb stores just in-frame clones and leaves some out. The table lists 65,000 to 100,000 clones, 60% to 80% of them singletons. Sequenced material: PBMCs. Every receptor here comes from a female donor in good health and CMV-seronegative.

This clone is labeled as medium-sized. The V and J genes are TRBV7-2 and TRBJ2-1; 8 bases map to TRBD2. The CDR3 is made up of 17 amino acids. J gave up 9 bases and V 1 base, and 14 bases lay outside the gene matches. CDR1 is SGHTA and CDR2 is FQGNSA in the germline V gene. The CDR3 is CASSLGVGLGGEGEQFF. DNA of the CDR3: TGTGCCAGCAGCTTAGGTGTGGGACTAGGAGGGGAAGGTGAGCAGTTCTTC.

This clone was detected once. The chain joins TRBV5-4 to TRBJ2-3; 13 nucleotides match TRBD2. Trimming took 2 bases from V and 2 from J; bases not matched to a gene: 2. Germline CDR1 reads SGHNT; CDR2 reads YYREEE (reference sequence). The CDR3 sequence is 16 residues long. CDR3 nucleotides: TGTGCCAGCAGCTTACTAGCGGGGGGGAACACAGATACGCAGTATTTT. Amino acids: CASSLLAGGNTDTQYF.

CDR3 sequence: CASSYSPTSSYEQYF. For the CDR3, the DNA is TGTGCCAGCAGTTACTCGCCGACTAGCTCCTACGAGCAGTACTTC. The V call is TRBV6-5, the J call TRBJ2-7, with D possibly being TRBD2 (6 bases). The CDR3 contains 15 residues. Germline-derived CDR1 and CDR2 are MNHEY and SVGAGI. V gave up 0 bases and J gave up 0 bases, with 9 bases separating them.

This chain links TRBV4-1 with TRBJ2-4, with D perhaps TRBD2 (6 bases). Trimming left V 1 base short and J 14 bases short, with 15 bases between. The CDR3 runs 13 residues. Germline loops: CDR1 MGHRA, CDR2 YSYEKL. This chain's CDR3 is CASSQAGGTSKYF. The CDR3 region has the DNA TGCGCCAGCAGCCAAGCTGGGGGGACTTCGAAGTACTTC.

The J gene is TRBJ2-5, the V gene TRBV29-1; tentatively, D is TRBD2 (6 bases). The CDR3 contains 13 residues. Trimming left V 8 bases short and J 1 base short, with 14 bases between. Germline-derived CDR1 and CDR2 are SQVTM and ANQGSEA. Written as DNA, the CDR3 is TGCAGCTCTCGGGGGACGATCCAAGAGACCCAGTACTTC. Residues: CSSRGTIQETQYF.

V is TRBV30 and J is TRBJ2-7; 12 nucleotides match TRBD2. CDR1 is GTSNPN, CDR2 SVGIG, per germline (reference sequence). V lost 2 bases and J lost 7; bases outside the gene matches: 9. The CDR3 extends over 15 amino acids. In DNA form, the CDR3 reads TGTGCCTGGAGTTCCTCAGGACTAGCGGGGCGTGAGCAGTACTTC. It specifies CAWSSSGLAGREQYF.

The CDR3 sequence is CASSLDQGYKDEQFF. CDR3 nucleotide sequence: TGTGCCAGCAGCCTCGACCAGGGCTACAAAGATGAGCAGTTCTTC. The chain employs TRBV7-6 and TRBJ2-1; possible D gene TRBD1, 5 bases. This CDR3 has 15 residues. The V and J ends lost 5 bases and 8 bases respectively, with 19 bases between them. The germline V gene encodes CDR1 SGHVS and CDR2 FNYEAQ.

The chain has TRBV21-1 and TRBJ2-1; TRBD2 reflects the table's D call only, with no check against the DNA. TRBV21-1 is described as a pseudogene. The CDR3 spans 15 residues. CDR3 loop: CASSKWASDYNEQFF. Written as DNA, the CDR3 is TGTGCCAGCAGCAAGTGGGCTAGCGACTACAATGAGCAGTTCTTC.

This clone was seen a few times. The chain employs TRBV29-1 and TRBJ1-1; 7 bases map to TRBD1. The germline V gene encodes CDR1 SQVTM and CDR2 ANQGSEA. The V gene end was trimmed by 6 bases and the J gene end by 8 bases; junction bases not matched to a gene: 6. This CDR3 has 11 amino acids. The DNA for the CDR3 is TGCAGCGTCGGTTCGACAGGGGAAGCTTTCTTT. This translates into CSVGSTGEAFF. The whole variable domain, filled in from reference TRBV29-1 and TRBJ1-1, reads SAVISQKPSRDICQRGTSLTIQCQVDSQVTMMFWYRQQPGQSLTLIATANQGSEATYESGFVIDKFPISRPNLTFSTLTVSNMSPEDSSIYLCSVGSTGEAFFGQGTRLTVV.

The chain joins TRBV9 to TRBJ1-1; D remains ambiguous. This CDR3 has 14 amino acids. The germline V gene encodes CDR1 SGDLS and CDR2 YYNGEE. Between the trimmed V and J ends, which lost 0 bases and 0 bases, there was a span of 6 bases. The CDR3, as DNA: TGTGCCAGCAGCGTAGGACTCATGAACACTGAAGCTTTCTTT. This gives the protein CASSVGLMNTEAFF.

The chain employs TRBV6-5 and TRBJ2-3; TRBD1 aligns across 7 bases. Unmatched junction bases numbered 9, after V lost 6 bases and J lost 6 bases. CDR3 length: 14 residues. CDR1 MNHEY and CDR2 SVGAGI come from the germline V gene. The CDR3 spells CASRRDRVIDTQYF. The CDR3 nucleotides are TGTGCCAGCAGGCGAGACAGGGTGATCGATACGCAGTATTTT.

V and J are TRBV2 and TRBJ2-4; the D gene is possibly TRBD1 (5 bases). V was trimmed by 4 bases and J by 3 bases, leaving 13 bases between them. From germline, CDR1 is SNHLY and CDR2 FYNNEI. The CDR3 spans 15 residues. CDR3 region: CASSGQGVGKNIQYF. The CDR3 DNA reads TGTGCCAGCAGTGGGCAGGGCGTCGGCAAAAACATTCAGTACTTC.

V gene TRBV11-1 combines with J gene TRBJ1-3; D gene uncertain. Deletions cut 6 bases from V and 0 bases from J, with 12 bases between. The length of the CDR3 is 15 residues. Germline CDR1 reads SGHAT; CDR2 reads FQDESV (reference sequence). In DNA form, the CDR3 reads TGTGCCAGCAGATCTGAGGTCTACTCTGGAAACACCATATATTTT. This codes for CASRSEVYSGNTIYF.

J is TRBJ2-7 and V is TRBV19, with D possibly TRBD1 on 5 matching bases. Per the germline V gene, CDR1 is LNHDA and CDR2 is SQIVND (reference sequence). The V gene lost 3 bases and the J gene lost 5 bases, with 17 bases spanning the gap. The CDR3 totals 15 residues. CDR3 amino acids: CASSIRAFLDNEQYF. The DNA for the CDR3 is TGTGCCAGTAGTATCAGGGCGTTCTTGGATAACGAGCAGTACTTC.

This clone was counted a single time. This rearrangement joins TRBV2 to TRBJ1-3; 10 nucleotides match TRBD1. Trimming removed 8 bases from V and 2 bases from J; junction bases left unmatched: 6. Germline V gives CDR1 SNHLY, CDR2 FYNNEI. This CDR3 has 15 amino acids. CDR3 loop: CASGSGTGAGNTIYF. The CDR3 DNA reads TGTGCCAGCGGATCGGGGACAGGGGCTGGAAACACCATATATTTT.

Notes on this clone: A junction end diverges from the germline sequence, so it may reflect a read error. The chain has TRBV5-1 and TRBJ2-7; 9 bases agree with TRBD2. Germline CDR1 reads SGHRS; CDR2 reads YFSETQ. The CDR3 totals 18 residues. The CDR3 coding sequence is TGCGCCATCAGCTTGGAAGGGCTAGCGGGGAGGGGTACCGACGAGCAGTACTTC. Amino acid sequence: CAISLEGLAGRGTDEQYF.

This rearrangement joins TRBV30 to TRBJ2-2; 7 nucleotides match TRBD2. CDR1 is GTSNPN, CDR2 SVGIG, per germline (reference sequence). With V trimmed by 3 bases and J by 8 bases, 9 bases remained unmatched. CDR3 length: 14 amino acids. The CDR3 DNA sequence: TGTGCCTGGAGGGCCTCGGGGGAGGGGGGGGAGCTGTTTTTT. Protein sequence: CAWRASGEGGELFF. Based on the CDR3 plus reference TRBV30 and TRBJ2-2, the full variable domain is SQTIHQWPATLVQPVGSPLSLECTVEGTSNPNLYWYRQAAGRGLQLLFYSVGIGQISSEVPQNLSASRPQDRQFILSSKKLLLSDSGFYLCAWRASGEGGELFFGEGSRLTVL.

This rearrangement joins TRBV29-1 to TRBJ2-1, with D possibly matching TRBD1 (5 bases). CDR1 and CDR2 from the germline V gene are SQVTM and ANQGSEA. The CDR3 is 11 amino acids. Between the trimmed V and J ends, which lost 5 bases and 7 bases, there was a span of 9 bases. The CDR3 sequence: CSVQDINEQFF. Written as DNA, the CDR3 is TGCAGCGTTCAGGACATAAATGAGCAGTTCTTC.

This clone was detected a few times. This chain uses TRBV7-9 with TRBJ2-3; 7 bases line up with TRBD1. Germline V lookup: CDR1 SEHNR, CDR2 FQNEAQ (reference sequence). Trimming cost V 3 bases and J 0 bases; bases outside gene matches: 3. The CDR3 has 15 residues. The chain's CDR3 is CASSLRQGSTDTQYF. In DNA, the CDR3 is TGTGCCAGCAGCTTGCGACAGGGTAGCACAGATACGCAGTATTTT.

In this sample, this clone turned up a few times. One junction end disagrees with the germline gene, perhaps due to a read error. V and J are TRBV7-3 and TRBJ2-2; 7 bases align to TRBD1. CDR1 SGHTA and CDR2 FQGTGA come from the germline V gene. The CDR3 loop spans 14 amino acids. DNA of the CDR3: TGTGCCAGCAGCCCACAGGGGAACAGCGGGGAGCTGTTTTTT. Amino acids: CASSPQGNSGELFF. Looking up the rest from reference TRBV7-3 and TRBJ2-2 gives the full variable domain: GAGVSQTPSNKVTEKGKYVELRCDPISGHTALYWYRQSLGQGPEFLIYFQGTGAADDSGLPNDRFFAVRPEGSVSTLKIQRTERGDSAVYLCASSPQGNSGELFFGEGSRLTVL.

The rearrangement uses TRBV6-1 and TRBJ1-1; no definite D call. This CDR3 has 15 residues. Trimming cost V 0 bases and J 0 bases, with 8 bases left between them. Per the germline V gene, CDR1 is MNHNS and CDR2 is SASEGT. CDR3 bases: TGTGCCAGCAGTGAAGCGCGGATAGTGAACACTGAAGCTTTCTTT. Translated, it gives CASSEARIVNTEAFF.

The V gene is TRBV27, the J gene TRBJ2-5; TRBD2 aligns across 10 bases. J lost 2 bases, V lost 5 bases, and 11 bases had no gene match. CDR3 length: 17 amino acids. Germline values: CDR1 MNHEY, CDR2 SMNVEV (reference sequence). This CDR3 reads CASSGLAGDGSQETQYF. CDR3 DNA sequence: TGTGCCAGCAGTGGGCTAGCGGGAGACGGGAGTCAAGAGACCCAGTACTTC.

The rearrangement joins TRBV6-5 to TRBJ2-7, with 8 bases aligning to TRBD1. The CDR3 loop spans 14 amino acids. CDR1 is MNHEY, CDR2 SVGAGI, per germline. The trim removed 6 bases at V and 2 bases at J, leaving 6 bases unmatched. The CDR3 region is CASRPYRGTYEQYF. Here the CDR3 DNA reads TGTGCCAGCAGACCCTACAGGGGGACCTACGAGCAGTACTTC.